This T cell receptor beta chain was identified in a study of CD8 T cells in Susac syndrome. An input of roughly 0.45 to 1 ug of RNA was subjected to reverse transcription using random hexamers. Amplification of TCR beta CDR3 used immunoSEQ multiplex PCR across 54 Vbeta and 13 Jbeta. TCRdb ran MiXCR on the immunoSEQ multiplex PCR reads and lists one entry per CDR3 protein. The sample lists more than 95,000 distinct CDR3 sequences; more than 90% were seen once. CDR1 is LGHNT and CDR2 is FRNRAP in the germline V gene. This CDR3 region has 12 residues. The T cells that were sequenced for TCR beta were CD8+ and CD4+ cells from blood. Healthy donors constituted the control group, matched for age and sex. FACS was used to enrich TEMRA cells, whereas the CD8+ and CD4+ T cells were obtained by negative isolation.

This TCR came from a human donor in good health. Sequenced sample: CD4+ T cells from PBMCs. This chain uses TRBV12-5 with TRBJ2-1; D is possibly TRBD2 (6 bases). The CDR3 sequence: CTGTPSYNEQFF. The DNA of the CDR3 is TGTACCGGGACTCCGTCCTACAATGAGCAGTTCTTC.